This paragraph covers one T cell receptor beta chain sequence. Its matching antigen is unknown. This sample was included in a study of shared clonotypes between healthy human individuals. Study outcomes and limitations: Researchers sampled blood only, noting tissue repertoires likely differ. Generally, naive subsets (rather than memory subsets) showed larger estimated richness.

The CDR3 sequence is 14 residues long. V was pared by 3 bases and J by 5 bases, with 12 bases between. Germline-derived CDR1 and CDR2 are WSHSY and SAAADI. Roughly 200 ng DNA, about 28,000 T cell genomes, went into each sorted-subset replicate PCR. TCRdb keeps only in-frame clones here, not all; method: immunoSEQ multiplex PCR. In the table there are around 2,000,000 clones, approximately 94% of which are singletons. CD45RO-negative, CCR7-selected cells formed the naive CD8 fraction, which excluded terminally differentiated effector memory CD45RA+ cells. The sample consisted of naive CD8+ T cells sorted from blood. This TCR came from a man younger than 30 in good health. The V gene is TRBV10-2, the J gene TRBJ2-3; either TRBD1 or TRBD2 may fit D (5 bases each). For the CDR3, the DNA is TGCGCCAGCAGTGAAGTCGGGGCGCGAGATACGCAGTATTTT. Its protein is CASSEVGARDTQYF.